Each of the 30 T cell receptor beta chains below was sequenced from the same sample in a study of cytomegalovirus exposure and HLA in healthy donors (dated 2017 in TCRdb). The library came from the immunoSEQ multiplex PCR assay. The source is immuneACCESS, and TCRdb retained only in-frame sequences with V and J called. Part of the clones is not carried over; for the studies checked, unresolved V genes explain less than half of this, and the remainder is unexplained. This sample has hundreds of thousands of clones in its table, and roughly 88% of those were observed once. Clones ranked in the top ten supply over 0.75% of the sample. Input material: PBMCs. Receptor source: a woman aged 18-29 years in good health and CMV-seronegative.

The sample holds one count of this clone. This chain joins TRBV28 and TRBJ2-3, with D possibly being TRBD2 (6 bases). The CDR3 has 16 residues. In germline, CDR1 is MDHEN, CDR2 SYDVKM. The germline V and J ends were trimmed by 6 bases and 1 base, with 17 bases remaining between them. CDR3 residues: CASRPVLGGGTDTQYF. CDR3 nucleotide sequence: TGTGCCAGCAGGCCCGTCCTGGGGGGAGGCACAGATACGCAGTATTTT.

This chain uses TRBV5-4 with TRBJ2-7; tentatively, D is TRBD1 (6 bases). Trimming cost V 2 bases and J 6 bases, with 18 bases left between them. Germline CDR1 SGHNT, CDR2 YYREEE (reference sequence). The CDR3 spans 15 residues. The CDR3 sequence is CASSLPGQPLGEQYF. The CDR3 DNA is TGTGCCAGCAGCTTACCGGGACAACCTCTCGGCGAGCAGTACTTC.

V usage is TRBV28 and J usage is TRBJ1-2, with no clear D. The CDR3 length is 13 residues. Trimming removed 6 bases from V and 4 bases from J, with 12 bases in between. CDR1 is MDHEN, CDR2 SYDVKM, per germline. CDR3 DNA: TGTGCCAGCAGCTCCACAGTTAGCTATGGCTACACCTTC. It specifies CASSSTVSYGYTF.

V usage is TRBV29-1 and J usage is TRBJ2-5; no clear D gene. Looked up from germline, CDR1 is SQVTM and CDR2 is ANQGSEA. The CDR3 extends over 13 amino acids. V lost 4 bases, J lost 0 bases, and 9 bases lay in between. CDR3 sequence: CSVARVHQETQYF. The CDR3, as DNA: TGCAGCGTTGCCCGGGTACACCAAGAGACCCAGTACTTC.

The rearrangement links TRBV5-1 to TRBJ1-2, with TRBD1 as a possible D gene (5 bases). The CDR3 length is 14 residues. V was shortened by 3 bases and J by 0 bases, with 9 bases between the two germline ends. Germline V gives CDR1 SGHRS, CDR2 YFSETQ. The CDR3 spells CASSSGGSNYGYTF. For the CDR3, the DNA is TGCGCCAGCAGCTCGGGGGGGTCTAACTATGGCTACACCTTC. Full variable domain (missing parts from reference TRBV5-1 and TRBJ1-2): KAGVTQTPRYLIKTRGQQVTLSCSPISGHRSVSWYQQTPGQGLQFLFEYFSETQRNKGNFPGRFSGRQFSNSRSEMNVSTLELGDSALYLCASSSGGSNYGYTFGSGTRLTVV.

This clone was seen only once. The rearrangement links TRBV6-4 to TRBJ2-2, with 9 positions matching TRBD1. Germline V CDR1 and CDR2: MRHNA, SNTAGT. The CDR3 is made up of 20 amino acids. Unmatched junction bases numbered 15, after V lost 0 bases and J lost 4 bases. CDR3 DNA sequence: TGTGCCAGCAGTGACTCGACCGATCTAAACAGGGGGCAAGTCACCGGGGAGCTGTTTTTT. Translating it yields CASSDSTDLNRGQVTGELFF.

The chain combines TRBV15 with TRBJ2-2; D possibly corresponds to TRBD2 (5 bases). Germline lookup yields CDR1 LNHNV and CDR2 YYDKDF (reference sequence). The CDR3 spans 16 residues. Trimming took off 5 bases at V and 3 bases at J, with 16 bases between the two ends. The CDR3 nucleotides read TGTGCCACCAGCGGAACACTAGAGAGGGACACCGGGGAGCTGTTTTTT. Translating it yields CATSGTLERDTGELFF.

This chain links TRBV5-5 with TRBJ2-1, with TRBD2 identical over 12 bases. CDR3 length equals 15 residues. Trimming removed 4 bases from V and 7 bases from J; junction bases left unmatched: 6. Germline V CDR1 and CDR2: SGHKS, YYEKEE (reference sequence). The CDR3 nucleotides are TGTGCCAGCAGCCCGACTAGCGGGAGCGTAAATGAGCAGTTCTTC. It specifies CASSPTSGSVNEQFF.

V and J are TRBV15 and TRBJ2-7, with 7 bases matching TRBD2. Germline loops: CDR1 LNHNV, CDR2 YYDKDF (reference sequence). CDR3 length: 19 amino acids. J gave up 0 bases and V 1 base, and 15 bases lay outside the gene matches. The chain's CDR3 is CATSRVIGTKAPDSYEQYF. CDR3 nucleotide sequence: TGTGCCACCAGCAGAGTGATAGGGACTAAAGCTCCAGACTCCTACGAGCAGTACTTC.

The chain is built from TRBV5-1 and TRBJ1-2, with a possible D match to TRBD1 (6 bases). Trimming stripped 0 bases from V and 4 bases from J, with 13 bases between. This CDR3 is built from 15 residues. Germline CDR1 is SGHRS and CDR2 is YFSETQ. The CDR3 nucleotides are TGCGCCAGCAGCTTGGGACAGGACGCGGGCTATGGCTACACCTTC. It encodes CASSLGQDAGYGYTF.

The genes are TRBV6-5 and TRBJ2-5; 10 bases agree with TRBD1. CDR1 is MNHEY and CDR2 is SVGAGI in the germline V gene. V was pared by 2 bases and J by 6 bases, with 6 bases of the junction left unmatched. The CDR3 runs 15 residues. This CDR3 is CASSYLGQGVKTQYF. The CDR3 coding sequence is TGTGCCAGCAGTTACCTAGGACAGGGGGTGAAGACCCAGTACTTC.

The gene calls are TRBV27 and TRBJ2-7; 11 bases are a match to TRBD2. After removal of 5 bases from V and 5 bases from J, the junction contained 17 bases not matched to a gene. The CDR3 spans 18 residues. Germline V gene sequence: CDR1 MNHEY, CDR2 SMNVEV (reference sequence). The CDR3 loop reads CASSAASRLAGGFDEQYF. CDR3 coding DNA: TGTGCCAGCAGTGCCGCGTCCCGTCTAGCGGGAGGATTCGACGAGCAGTACTTC.

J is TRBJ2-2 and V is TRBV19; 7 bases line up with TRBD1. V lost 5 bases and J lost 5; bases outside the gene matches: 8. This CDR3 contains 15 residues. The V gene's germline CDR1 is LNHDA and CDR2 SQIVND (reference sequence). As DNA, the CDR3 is TGTGCCAGTAGTGTCGGCAGGGGGATTACCGGGGAGCTGTTTTTT. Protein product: CASSVGRGITGELFF.

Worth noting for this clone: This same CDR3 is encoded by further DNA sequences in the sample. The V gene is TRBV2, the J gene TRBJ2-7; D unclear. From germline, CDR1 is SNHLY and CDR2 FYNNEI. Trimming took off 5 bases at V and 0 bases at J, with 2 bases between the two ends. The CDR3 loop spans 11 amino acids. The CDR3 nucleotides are TGTGCCAGCAGTTACTCCTACGAGCAGTACTTC. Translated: CASSYSYEQYF. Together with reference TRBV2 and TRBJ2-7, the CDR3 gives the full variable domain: EPEVTQTPSHQVTQMGQEVILRCVPISNHLYFYWYRQILGQKVEFLVSFYNNEISEKSEIFDDQFSVERPDGSNFTLKIRSTKLEDSAMYFCASSYSYEQYFGPGTRLTVT.

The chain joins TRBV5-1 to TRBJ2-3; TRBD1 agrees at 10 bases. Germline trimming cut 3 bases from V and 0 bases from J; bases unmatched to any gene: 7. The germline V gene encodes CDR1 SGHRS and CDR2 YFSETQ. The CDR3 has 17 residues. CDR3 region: CASSSPGQGPSTDTQYF. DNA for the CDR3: TGCGCCAGCAGCTCTCCGGGACAGGGGCCGAGCACAGATACGCAGTATTTT.

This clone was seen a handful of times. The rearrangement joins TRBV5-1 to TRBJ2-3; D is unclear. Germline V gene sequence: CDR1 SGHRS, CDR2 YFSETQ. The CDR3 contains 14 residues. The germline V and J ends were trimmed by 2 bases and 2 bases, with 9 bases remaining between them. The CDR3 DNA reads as TGCGCCAGCAGCTTAGCCGTTCCCACAGATACGCAGTATTTT. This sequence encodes CASSLAVPTDTQYF.

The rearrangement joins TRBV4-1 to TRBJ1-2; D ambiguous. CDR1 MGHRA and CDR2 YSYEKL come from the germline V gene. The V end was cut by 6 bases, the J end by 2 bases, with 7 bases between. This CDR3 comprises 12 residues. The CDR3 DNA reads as TGCGCCAGCAGTGGGAGGAACTATGGCTACACCTTC. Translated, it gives CASSGRNYGYTF.

DNA for the CDR3: TGTGCCAGCAGTCCAATTTATACGACAGGGGCTGGAAACACCATATATTTT. Protein sequence: CASSPIYTTGAGNTIYF. The chain couples TRBV27 to TRBJ1-3, with 8 bases lining up with TRBD1. CDR3 length: 17 residues. Germline-derived CDR1 and CDR2 are MNHEY and SMNVEV (reference sequence). V was pared by 5 bases and J by 2 bases, with 11 bases of the junction left unmatched.

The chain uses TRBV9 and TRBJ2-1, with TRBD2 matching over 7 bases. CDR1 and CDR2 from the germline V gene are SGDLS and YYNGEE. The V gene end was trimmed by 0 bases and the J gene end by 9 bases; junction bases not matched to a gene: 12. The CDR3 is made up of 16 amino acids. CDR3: CASSVVLASSHLEQFF. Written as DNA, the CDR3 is TGTGCCAGCAGCGTAGTACTAGCGTCCTCCCACCTTGAGCAGTTCTTC.

CDR3 protein: CAWSDVRGGNKGYTF. The CDR3 region has the DNA TGTGCCTGGAGTGATGTTAGAGGGGGTAATAAAGGCTACACCTTC. The genes are TRBV30 and TRBJ1-2, with a weak D call TRBD1 (6 bases). This CDR3 is built from 15 residues. Trimming cost V 1 base and J 8 bases, with 20 bases left between them. CDR1 is GTSNPN and CDR2 is SVGIG in the germline V gene (reference sequence).

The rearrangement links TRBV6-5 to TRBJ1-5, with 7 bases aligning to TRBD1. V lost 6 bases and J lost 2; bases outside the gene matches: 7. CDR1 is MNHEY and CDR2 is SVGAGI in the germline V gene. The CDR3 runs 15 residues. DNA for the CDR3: TGTGCCAGCAGCTCACAGGGGAGAGGCAATCAGCCCCAGCATTTT. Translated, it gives CASSSQGRGNQPQHF.

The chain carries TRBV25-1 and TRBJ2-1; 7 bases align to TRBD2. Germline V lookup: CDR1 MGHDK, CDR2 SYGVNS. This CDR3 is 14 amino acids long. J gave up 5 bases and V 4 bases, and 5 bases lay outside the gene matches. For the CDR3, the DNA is TGTGCCAGCAGTGGGGCCGGGACTAACAATGAGCAGTTCTTC. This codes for CASSGAGTNNEQFF.

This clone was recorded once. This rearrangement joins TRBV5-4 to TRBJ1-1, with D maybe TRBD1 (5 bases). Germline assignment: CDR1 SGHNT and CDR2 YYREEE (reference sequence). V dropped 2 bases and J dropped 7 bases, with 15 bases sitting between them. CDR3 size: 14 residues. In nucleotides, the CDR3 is TGTGCCAGCAGCTTTTCGGGGGGTAGTAATGAAGCTTTCTTT. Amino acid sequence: CASSFSGGSNEAFF.

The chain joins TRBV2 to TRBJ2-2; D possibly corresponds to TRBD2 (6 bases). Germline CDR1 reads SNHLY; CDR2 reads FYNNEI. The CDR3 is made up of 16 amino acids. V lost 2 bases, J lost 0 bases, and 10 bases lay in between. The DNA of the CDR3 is TGTGCCAGCAGTGAATTTGCTAGCGCGAACACCGGGGAGCTGTTTTTT. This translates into CASSEFASANTGELFF.

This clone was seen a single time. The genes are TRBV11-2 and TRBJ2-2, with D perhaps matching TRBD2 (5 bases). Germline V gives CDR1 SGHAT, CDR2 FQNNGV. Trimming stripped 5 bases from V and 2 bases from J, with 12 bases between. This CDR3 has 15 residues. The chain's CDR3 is CASSPLGTNTGELFF. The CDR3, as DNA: TGTGCCAGCAGCCCACTAGGAACCAACACCGGGGAGCTGTTTTTT.

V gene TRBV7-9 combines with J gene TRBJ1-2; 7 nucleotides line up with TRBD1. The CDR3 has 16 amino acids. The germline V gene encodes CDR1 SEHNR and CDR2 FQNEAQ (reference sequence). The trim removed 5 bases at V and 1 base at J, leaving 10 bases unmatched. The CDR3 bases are TGTGCCAGCAGCCGACTCGACAGGGTCTTTAACTATGGCTACACCTTC. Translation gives CASSRLDRVFNYGYTF.

The CDR3 loop is CASSPLDGLADPYEQYF. The CDR3 DNA sequence: TGTGCCAGCTCACCACTTGACGGACTAGCGGACCCCTACGAGCAGTACTTC. V gene TRBV18 combines with J gene TRBJ2-7; TRBD2 matches at 10 bases. The germline CDR1 and CDR2 sequences are KGHSH and LQKENI. This CDR3 is 17 amino acids long. Trimming at V came to 1 base and at J to 2 bases, leaving 8 bases not matched to a gene.

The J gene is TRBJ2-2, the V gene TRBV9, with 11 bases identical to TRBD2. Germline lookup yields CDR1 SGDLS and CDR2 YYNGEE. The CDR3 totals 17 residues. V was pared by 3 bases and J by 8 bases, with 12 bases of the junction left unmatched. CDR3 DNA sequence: TGTGCCAGCAGCGAGATGGAAGGGACTAGCGGTTTAGGGGAGCTGTTTTTT. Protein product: CASSEMEGTSGLGELFF.

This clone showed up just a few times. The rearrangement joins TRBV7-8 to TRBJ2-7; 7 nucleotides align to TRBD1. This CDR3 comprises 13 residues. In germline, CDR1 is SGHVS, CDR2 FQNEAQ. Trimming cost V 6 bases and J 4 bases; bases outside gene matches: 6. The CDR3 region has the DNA TGTGCCAGCAGAGCCGGGACAGATTACGAGCAGTACTTC. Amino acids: CASRAGTDYEQYF.

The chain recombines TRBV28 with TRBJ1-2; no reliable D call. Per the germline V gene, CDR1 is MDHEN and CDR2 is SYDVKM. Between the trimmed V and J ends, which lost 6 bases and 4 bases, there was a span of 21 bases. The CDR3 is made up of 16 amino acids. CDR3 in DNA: TGTGCCAGCAGCGACCCTGAAACCCGGGCGGGCTATGGCTACACCTTC. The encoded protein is CASSDPETRAGYGYTF.